This TCR beta chain was recorded in a study of resident and recirculating memory T cells in vitiligo. This table comes from immunoSEQ multiplex PCR, and its TCRdb copy is limited to in-frame clones, with some not included. The sample includes 70,000 to 85,000 clones, about 89% of them seen just once. The length of the CDR3 is 17 residues. No change in lesions over the prior 6 months defined stable disease. The sequence derives from a male donor with vitiligo. Sequencing was performed on blood. The chain recombines TRBV21-1 with TRBJ2-1; TRBD2 is the table's D call and was not checked against the DNA. TRBV21-1 is labeled a pseudogene. The CDR3 DNA sequence: TGTGCCAGCAGCAAAGGGGGGTGGTCGGGGGCCTACAATGAGCAGTTCTTC. Its translation is CASSKGGWSGAYNEQFF.